This T cell receptor beta chain was sequenced for a study of spatial heterogeneity in lung cancer. Across the whole study: Alpha-chain sequences were consistently detected in smaller numbers than beta-chain sequences.

Time point meaning: sample taken at primary tumor resection. Unsorted whole RNA from tumor, nontumor lung or frozen PBMC underwent sequencing. The 72 donors had untreated early-stage non-small cell lung cancer. Study conclusions and caveats: Follow-up blood showed ubiquitous expanded tumor TCRs less than blood at resection did.

Carried by each TCR cDNA molecule was a unique molecular identifier. Using its own MiXCR run on the 5' RACE reads, TCRdb lists one record per CDR3 protein. This sample has 15,000 or so distinct CDR3 sequences, with about 14% found just once. Notes on this clonotype: The antigen is not known.

The CDR3 is 13 residues long. Germline V gene sequence: CDR1 LNHDA, CDR2 SQIVND (reference sequence). V lost 7 bases and J lost 3, with 9 bases in between. This specimen was PBMCs, taken at surgery. The receptor was derived from a male donor with early-stage non-small cell lung cancer. This chain connects TRBV19 to TRBJ2-2; D ambiguous. For the CDR3, the DNA is TGTGCCAGTAACCAAAGGCACACCGGGGAGCTGTTTTTT. Translating it yields CASNQRHTGELFF. Using reference TRBV19 and TRBJ2-2 for the parts outside the CDR3, the full variable domain is DGGITQSPKYLFRKEGQNVTLSCEQNLNHDAMYWYRQDPGQGLRLIYYSQIVNDFQKGDIAEGYSVSREKKESFPLTVTSAQKNPTAFYLCASNQRHTGELFFGEGSRLTVL.